A single TCR beta chain is shown here with its context. This sample is drawn from a study of blood T cell repertoires in COVID-19. Looking at the study overall: In each case, the material was cDNA or gDNA derived from T cells, B-cell-depleted T cells, or PBMCs.

This CDR3 spans 16 amino acids. V lost 1 base to trimming and J lost 5 bases; unmatched junction nucleotides: 7. Germline values: CDR1 LGHNA, CDR2 YNFKEQ. Here immunoSEQ multiplex PCR was the method, and the copy in TCRdb shows in-frame clones only, minus some. The sample yields approximately 49,000 clones, 70% to 90% seen once. The V and J genes are TRBV4-2 and TRBJ2-3; TRBD2 matches 9 bases. The sample taken for sequencing was peripheral blood. The clonotype originates from a man in his forties or fifties with active COVID-19. The CDR3 loop reads CASSQAIAGVRDTQYF. As DNA, the CDR3 is TGTGCCAGCAGCCAAGCGATAGCGGGAGTTCGAGATACGCAGTATTTT.